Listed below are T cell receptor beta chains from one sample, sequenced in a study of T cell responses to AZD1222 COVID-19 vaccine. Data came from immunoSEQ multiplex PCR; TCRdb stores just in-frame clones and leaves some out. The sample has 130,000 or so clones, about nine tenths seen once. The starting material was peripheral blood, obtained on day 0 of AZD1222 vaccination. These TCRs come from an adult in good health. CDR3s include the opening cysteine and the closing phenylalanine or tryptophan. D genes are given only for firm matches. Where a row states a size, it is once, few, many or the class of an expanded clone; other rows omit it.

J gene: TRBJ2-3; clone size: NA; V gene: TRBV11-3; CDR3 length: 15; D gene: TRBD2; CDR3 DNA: TGTGCCAGCAGCTTCAGCGGGGGGATGACAGATACGCAGTATTTT; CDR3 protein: CASSFSGGMTDTQYF
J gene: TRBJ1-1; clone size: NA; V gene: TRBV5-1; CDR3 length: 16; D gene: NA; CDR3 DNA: TGCGCCAGCAGCTTGGGACTTCCCTTAGGGGACACTGAAGCTTTCTTT; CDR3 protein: CASSLGLPLGDTEAFF
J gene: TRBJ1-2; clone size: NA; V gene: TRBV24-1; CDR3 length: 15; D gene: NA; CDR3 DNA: TGTGCCACCAGTGATCCTAAGTTGGGAAACTATGGCTACACCTTC; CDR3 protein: CATSDPKLGNYGYTF
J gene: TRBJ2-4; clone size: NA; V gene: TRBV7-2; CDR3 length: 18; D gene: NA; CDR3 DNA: TGTGCCAGCAGCTTAGTGGGGCAGGGCCTAAAAGGGGGAAACATTCAGTACTTC; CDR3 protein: CASSLVGQGLKGGNIQYF
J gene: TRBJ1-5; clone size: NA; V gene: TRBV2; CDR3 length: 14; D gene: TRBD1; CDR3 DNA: TGTGCCAGCACCCCGGGACAGAGCAATCAGCCCCAGCATTTT; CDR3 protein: CASTPGQSNQPQHF
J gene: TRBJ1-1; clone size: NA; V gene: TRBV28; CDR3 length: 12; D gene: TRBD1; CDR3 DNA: TGTGCCAGCAGGGGACAGGGCACTGAAGCTTTCTTT; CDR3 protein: CASRGQGTEAFF
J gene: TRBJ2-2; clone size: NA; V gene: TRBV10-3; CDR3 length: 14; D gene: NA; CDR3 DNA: TGTGCCATCAGCCCCGGGGCGGGAATCGGGGAGCTGTTTTTT; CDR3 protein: CAISPGAGIGELFF
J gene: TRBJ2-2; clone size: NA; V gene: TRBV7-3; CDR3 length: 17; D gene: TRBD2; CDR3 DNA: TGTGCCAGCAGCCCCCGCGGGACTAGCGGAAACACCGGGGAGCTGTTTTTT; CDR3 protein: CASSPRGTSGNTGELFF
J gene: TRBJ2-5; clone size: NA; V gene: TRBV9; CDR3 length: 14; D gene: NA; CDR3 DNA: TGTGCCAGCAGCGTAGTAGGCCTGCAGGGGACCCAGTACTTC; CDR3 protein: CASSVVGLQGTQYF
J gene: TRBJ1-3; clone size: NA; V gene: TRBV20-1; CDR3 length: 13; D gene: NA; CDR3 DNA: TGCAGTGCTAGTGACAGAGCTGGAAACACCATATATTTT; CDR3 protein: CSASDRAGNTIYF
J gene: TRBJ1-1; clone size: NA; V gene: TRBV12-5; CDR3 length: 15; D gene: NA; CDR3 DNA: TGTGCTAGTGGTTTGGAGGCACAGGTGAACACTGAAGCTTTCTTT; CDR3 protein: CASGLEAQVNTEAFF
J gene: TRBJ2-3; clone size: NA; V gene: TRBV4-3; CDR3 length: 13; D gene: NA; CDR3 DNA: TGCGCCAGCAGCCAAGTAAAGGGAGATACGCAGTATTTT; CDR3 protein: CASSQVKGDTQYF
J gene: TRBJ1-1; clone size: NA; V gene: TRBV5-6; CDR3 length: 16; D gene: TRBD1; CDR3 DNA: TGTGCCAGCAGATATACTCCGGGACAGGGCTTCACTGAAGCTTTCTTT; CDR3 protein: CASRYTPGQGFTEAFF
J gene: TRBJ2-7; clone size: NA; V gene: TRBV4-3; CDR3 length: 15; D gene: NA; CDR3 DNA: TGCGCCAGCAGCCAAGAGGTCCGGGGGGCTGGCGAGCAGTACTTC; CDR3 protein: CASSQEVRGAGEQYF
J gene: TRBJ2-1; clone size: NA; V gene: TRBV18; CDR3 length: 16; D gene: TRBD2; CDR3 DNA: TGTGCCAGCTCACCACAAGCGGGGAGCTCCTACAATGAGCAGTTCTTC; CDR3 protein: CASSPQAGSSYNEQFF
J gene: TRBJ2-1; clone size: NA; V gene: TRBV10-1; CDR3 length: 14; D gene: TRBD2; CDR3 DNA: TGCGCCAGCAGTCTAGCGGGGGCCTACAATGAGCAGTTCTTC; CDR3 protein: CASSLAGAYNEQFF
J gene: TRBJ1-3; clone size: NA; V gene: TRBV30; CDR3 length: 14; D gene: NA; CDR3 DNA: TGTGCCTGGAGGGATCGTAACTCTGGAAACACCATATATTTT; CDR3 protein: CAWRDRNSGNTIYF
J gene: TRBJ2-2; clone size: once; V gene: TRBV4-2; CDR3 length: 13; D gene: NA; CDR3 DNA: TGTGCCAGCAGCCCCTCCCCCACCGGGGAGCTGTTTTTT; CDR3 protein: CASSPSPTGELFF
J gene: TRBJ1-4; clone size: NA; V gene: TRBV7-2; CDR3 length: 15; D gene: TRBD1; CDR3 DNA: TGTGCCAGCAGCCCTTGGACAGGGGGCGATGAAAAACTGTTTTTT; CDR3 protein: CASSPWTGGDEKLFF
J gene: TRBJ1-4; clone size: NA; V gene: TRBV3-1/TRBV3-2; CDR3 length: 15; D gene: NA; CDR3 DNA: TGTGCCAGCAGCCAATCAAGGCCAGGCGACGAAAAACTGTTTTTT; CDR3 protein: CASSQSRPGDEKLFF
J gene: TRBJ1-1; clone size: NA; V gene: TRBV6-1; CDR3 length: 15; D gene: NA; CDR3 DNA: TGTGCCAGCAGTGAAGTAGACAACATGAACACTGAAGCTTTCTTT; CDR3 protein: CASSEVDNMNTEAFF
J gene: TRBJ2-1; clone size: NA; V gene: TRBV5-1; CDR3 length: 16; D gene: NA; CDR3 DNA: TGCGCCAGCTACCCTGGGGGGGCCGACTTCAGGGATGAGCAGTTCTTC; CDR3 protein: CASYPGGADFRDEQFF
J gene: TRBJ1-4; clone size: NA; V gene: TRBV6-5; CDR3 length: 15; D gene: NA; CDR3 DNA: TGTGCCAGCAGTTACTCGACACGGATTAATGAAAAACTGTTTTTT; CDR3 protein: CASSYSTRINEKLFF
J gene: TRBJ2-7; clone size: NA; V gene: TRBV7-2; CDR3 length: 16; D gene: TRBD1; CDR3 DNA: TGTGCCAGCAGCTTAGCGGGAGCCGGGACAGGGAAGGAGCAGTACTTC; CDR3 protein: CASSLAGAGTGKEQYF
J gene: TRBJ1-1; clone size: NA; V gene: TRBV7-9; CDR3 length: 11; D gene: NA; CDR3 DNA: TGTGCCAGCAGGCGGGACACAGAAGCTTTCTTT; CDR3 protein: CASRRDTEAFF
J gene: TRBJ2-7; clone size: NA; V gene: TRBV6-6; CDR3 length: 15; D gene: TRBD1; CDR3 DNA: TGTGCCAGCAGTCAGGGACAGGGAGGCGCCTACGAGCAGTACTTC; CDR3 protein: CASSQGQGGAYEQYF
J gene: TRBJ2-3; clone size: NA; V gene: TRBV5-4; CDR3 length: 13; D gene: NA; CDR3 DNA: TGTGCCAGCACGGGGGCGGCTGGCGATACGCAGTATTTT; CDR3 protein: CASTGAAGDTQYF
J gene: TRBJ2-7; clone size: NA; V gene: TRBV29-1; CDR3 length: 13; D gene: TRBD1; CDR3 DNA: TGCAGCGTTGAAGATCGGACAGGGAGCGAGCAGTACTTC; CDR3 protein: CSVEDRTGSEQYF
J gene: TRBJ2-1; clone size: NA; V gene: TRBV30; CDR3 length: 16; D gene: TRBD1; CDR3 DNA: TGTGCCTGGTTCAAAGGACAGGCCCCCTCCTACAATGAGCAGTTCTTC; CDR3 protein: CAWFKGQAPSYNEQFF
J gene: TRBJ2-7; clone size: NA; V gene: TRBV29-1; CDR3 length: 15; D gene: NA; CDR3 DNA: TGCAGCGTTGAAGAAGGAGACGGACTTGCCTACGAGCAGTACTTC; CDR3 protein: CSVEEGDGLAYEQYF
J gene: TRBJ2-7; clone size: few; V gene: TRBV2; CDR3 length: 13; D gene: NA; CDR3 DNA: TGTGCCAGCAGTTTAGGACGGACCTACGAGCAGTACTTC; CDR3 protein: CASSLGRTYEQYF
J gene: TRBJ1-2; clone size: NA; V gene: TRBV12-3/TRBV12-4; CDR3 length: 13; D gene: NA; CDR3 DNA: TGTGCCAGCGCCCTATTAAAGGTGGGGGGCTACACCTTC; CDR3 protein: CASALLKVGGYTF
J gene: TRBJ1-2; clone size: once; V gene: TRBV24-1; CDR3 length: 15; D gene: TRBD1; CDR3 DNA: TGTGCCACCAGTGACACACAGACAGGGTCCTATGGCTACACCTTC; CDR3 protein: CATSDTQTGSYGYTF
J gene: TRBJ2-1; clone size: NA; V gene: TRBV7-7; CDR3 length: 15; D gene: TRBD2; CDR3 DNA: TGTGCTAGCAGCCCGGGACTAGCGGGGAGCAATGAGCAGTTCTTC; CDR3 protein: CASSPGLAGSNEQFF
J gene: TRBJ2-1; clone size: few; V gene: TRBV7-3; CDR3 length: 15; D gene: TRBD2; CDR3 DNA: TGTGCCAGCAGCTTGCAGGGAGGGGACTACAATGAGCAGTTCTTC; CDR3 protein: CASSLQGGDYNEQFF